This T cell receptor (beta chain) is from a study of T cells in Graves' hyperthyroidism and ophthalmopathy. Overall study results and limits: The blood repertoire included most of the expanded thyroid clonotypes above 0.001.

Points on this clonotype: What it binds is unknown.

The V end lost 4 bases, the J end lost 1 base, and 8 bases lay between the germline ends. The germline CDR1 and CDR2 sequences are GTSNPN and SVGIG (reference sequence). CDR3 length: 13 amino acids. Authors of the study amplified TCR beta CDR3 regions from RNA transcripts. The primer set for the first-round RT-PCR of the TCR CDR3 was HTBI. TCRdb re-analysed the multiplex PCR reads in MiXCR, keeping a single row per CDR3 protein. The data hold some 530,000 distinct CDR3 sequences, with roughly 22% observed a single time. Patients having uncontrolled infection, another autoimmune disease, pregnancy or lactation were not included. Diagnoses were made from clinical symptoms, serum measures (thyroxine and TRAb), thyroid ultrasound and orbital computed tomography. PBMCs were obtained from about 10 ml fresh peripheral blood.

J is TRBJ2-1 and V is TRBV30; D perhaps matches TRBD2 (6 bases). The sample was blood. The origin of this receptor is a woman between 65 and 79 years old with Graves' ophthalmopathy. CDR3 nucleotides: TGTGCCTGGACTAGCGCATCCTACAATGAGCAGTTCTTC. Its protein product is CAWTSASYNEQFF.